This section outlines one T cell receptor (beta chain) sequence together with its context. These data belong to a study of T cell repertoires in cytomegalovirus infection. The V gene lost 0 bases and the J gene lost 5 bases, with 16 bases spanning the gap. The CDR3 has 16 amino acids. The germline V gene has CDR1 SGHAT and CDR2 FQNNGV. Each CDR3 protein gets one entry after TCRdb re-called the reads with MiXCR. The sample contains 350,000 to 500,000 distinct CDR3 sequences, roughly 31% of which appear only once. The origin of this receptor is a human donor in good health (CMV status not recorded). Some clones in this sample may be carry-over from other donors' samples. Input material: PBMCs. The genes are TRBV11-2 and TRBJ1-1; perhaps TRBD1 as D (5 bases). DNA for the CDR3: TGTGCCAGCAGCTTAGATGGGAGGGCAGGGACGACTGAAGCTTTCTTT. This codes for CASSLDGRAGTTEAFF. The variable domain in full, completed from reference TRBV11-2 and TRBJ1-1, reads EAGVAQSPRYKIIEKRQSVAFWCNPISGHATLYWYQQILGQGPKLLIQFQNNGVVDDSQLPKDRFSAERLKGVDSTLKIQPAKLEDSAVYLCASSLDGRAGTTEAFFGQGTRLTVV.